Below are 24 T cell receptor beta chains sequenced from a single sample in a study of PD-1 blockade in mismatch repair-deficient tumors. Libraries were prepared by immunoSEQ multiplex PCR; TCRdb keeps only in-frame clonotypes and omits some of them. The sample lists tens of thousands of clones, 84% seen once, with about 2.7% in the top ten. Here the sequenced sample was PBMCs, taken before pembrolizumab treatment. Receptor source: an adult with mismatch repair-deficient cancer.

This clone was seen a single time. The rearrangement links TRBV5-1 to TRBJ2-2; D is perhaps TRBD2 (5 bases). V lost 4 bases to trimming and J lost 0 bases, with 16 bases between them. CDR3 length: 17 residues. The germline CDR1 and CDR2 sequences are SGHRS and YFSETQ. The CDR3 loop is CASSAAQRSANTGELFF. The CDR3 DNA reads as TGCGCCAGCAGCGCGGCCCAGCGGAGCGCGAACACCGGGGAGCTGTTTTTT.

The J gene is TRBJ1-1, the V gene TRBV5-1, with TRBD1 as a possible D gene (5 bases). V was pared by 1 base and J by 1 base, with 8 bases between. CDR1 and CDR2 from the germline V gene are SGHRS and YFSETQ. The CDR3 runs 14 residues. DNA for the CDR3: TGCGCCAGCAGCTTGCACACAGGGAACACTGAAGCTTTCTTT. Translated: CASSLHTGNTEAFF.

The V gene is TRBV30, the J gene TRBJ1-2; tentatively, D is TRBD1 (5 bases). Per the germline V gene, CDR1 is GTSNPN and CDR2 is SVGIG (reference sequence). V dropped 0 bases and J dropped 8 bases, with 28 bases sitting between them. The CDR3 runs 18 residues. CDR3 sequence reads: CAWSVERAGKSRSRGYTF. DNA of the CDR3: TGTGCCTGGAGTGTAGAGCGGGCAGGGAAGTCTCGATCTAGAGGCTACACCTTC.

This chain joins TRBV18 and TRBJ1-2, with D tentatively TRBD1 (6 bases). Per germline, CDR1 KGHSH and CDR2 LQKENI. Trimming shortened V by 2 bases and J by 6 bases, and 13 bases separated the two germline ends. The CDR3 consists of 14 residues. The DNA of the CDR3 is TGTGCCAGCTCACCAATCACAGGGCAAGATGGCTACACCTTC. Translating gives CASSPITGQDGYTF.

This clone appeared once. This chain connects TRBV5-1 to TRBJ2-1, with 9 nucleotides matching TRBD2. Trimming took 5 bases from V and 3 from J; bases not matched to a gene: 6. Germline V gene lookup returns CDR1 SGHRS and CDR2 YFSETQ. The CDR3 runs 15 residues. The chain's CDR3 is CASRILAGNYNEQFF. Here the CDR3 DNA reads TGCGCCAGCAGAATCCTAGCGGGAAACTACAATGAGCAGTTCTTC.

V is TRBV18 and J is TRBJ1-1, with D possibly being TRBD1 (6 bases). V lost 3 bases, J lost 3 bases, and 8 bases lay in between. Germline lookup yields CDR1 KGHSH and CDR2 LQKENI. The CDR3 is 13 residues long. The CDR3 reads CASSPDSYTEAFF. Written as DNA, the CDR3 is TGTGCCAGCTCACCGGACAGTTACACTGAAGCTTTCTTT.

As concerns this clone: Other DNA sequences in this sample translate to the same CDR3. This chain joins TRBV7-9 and TRBJ1-1; 9 bases match TRBD1. The CDR3 length is 14 residues. Germline V lookup: CDR1 SEHNR, CDR2 FQNEAQ (reference sequence). V was pared by 4 bases and J by 1 base, with 1 base of the junction left unmatched. The CDR3 DNA reads TGTGCCAGCAGCTGGACAGGGGCGAACACTGAAGCTTTCTTT. As protein: CASSWTGANTEAFF.

V usage is TRBV28 and J usage is TRBJ1-2; 9 nucleotides agree with TRBD1. CDR1 is MDHEN and CDR2 is SYDVKM in the germline V gene. This CDR3 spans 13 amino acids. V shed 8 bases, J shed 4 bases, and the junction held 5 bases outside the gene matches. The CDR3 coding sequence is TGTGCCAGCGTGGGGGACAGGGTCTATGGCTACACCTTC. It codes for CASVGDRVYGYTF.

This chain links TRBV14 with TRBJ2-7; TRBD2 is a possible D gene (5 bases). The length of the CDR3 is 15 residues. Per germline, CDR1 SGHDN and CDR2 FVKESK. V shed 1 base and J shed 3 bases, with 13 bases lying between them. The DNA for the CDR3 is TGTGCCAGCAGCCAAGTGCAAGTAGGAGGCTACGAGCAGTACTTC. The encoded protein is CASSQVQVGGYEQYF. Filled out from reference TRBV14 and TRBJ2-7, the complete variable domain reads EAGVTQFPSHSVIEKGQTVTLRCDPISGHDNLYWYRRVMGKEIKFLLHFVKESKQDESGMPNNRFLAERTGGTYSTLKVQPAELEDSGVYFCASSQVQVGGYEQYFGPGTRLTVT.

A note on this clone: One end of the junction does not line up with germline, which may come from a read error. This chain uses TRBV5-1 with TRBJ1-1, with D possibly being TRBD1 (6 bases). CDR3 length: 14 amino acids. The V gene's germline CDR1 is SGHRS and CDR2 YFSETQ. CDR3 DNA sequence: TGCGCCAGCAGCTTGGGGGCCGCAGGGGCTGAGGCTTTCTTT. Translated, it gives CASSLGAAGAEAFF.

The chain is built from TRBV5-4 and TRBJ2-3, with D uncertain. Germline V gives CDR1 SGHNT, CDR2 YYREEE (reference sequence). The CDR3 covers 14 residues. The germline V and J ends were trimmed by 4 bases and 2 bases, with 11 bases remaining between them. DNA of the CDR3: TGTGCCAGCAGCCCCGACCAGGCCACAGATACGCAGTATTTT. It specifies CASSPDQATDTQYF.

The V gene is TRBV4-1, the J gene TRBJ1-5, with D unresolved. Germline CDR1 is MGHRA and CDR2 is YSYEKL. The CDR3 contains 14 residues. V lost 3 bases and J 7 bases, leaving 13 bases between the germline ends. In nucleotides, the CDR3 is TGCGCCAGCAGCCAGGATCCAGCGTCCCAGCCCCAGCATTTT. It yields the protein CASSQDPASQPQHF.

The sample holds a few counts of this clone. This chain joins TRBV7-9 and TRBJ2-7, with D perhaps TRBD1 (5 bases). V lost 5 bases, J lost 7 bases, and 18 bases lay in between. Germline lookup yields CDR1 SEHNR and CDR2 FQNEAQ (reference sequence). This CDR3 contains 14 residues. CDR3 residues: CASSPPGREGEQYF. In nucleotides, the CDR3 is TGTGCCAGCAGCCCGCCAGGCAGGGAAGGAGAGCAGTACTTC. The variable domain in full, with the rest retrieved from reference TRBV7-9 and TRBJ2-7, is DTGVSQNPRHKITKRGQNVTFRCDPISEHNRLYWYRQTLGQGPEFLTYFQNEAQLEKSRLLSDRFSAERPKGSFSTLEIQRTEQGDSAMYLCASSPPGREGEQYFGPGTRLTVT.

The genes are TRBV5-1 and TRBJ2-7, with 14 bases aligning to TRBD2. V shed 1 base and J 5 bases; nucleotides not matched to a gene: 5. The germline CDR1 and CDR2 sequences are SGHRS and YFSETQ. This CDR3 comprises 16 residues. CDR3 sequence (DNA): TGCGCCAGCAGCTTGTTAACGGGACTAGCGGGAGACGAGCAGTACTTC. This sequence encodes CASSLLTGLAGDEQYF.

This chain joins TRBV10-3 and TRBJ2-3; TRBD2 aligns across 9 bases. The germline gives CDR1 ENHRY, CDR2 SYGVKD. This CDR3 is 17 amino acids long. The trim removed 7 bases at V and 4 bases at J, leaving 15 bases unmatched. The CDR3, as DNA: TGTGCCATCAAGAGCCCTCGAGCGGGAGGCCCCCCAGATACGCAGTATTTT. As protein: CAIKSPRAGGPPDTQYF.

The table lists this clone with a count of one. V gene TRBV5-6 combines with J gene TRBJ1-1, with a weak D call TRBD1 (6 bases). Germline values: CDR1 SGHDT, CDR2 YYEEEE. Trimming pared 0 bases from V and 5 bases from J, leaving 14 bases between. The CDR3 has 15 residues. The CDR3: CASSLAWTVGTEAFF. The CDR3 DNA is TGTGCCAGCAGCTTGGCCTGGACAGTGGGAACTGAAGCTTTCTTT. The full variable domain, its missing parts supplied by reference TRBV5-6 and TRBJ1-1, is DAGVTQSPTHLIKTRGQQVTLRCSPKSGHDTVSWYQQALGQGPQFIFQYYEEEERQRGNFPDRFSGHQFPNYSSELNVNALLLGDSALYLCASSLAWTVGTEAFFGQGTRLTVV.

This chain joins TRBV7-2 and TRBJ2-1; 11 nucleotides align to TRBD2. V lost 5 bases and J lost 2; bases outside the gene matches: 5. Per germline, CDR1 SGHTA and CDR2 FQGNSA. The CDR3 extends over 16 amino acids. CDR3 region: CASSLTSGNTYNEQFF. CDR3 bases: TGTGCCAGCAGCCTGACTAGCGGGAATACCTACAATGAGCAGTTCTTC.

This clone was seen only once. The gene calls are TRBV9 and TRBJ2-1, with 11 bases aligning to TRBD2. From germline, CDR1 is SGDLS and CDR2 YYNGEE. The V segment lost 3 bases and the J segment 2 bases; nucleotides outside the gene matches: 4. The CDR3 loop spans 16 amino acids. CDR3 bases: TGTGCCAGCAGCGAGGGGACTAGCGGAACCTACAATGAGCAGTTCTTC. It translates to CASSEGTSGTYNEQFF.

This clone was seen a handful of times. The chain carries TRBV5-1 and TRBJ2-7, with D possibly being TRBD2 (5 bases). Germline-derived CDR1 and CDR2 are SGHRS and YFSETQ. V lost 4 bases and J lost 3, with 11 bases in between. This CDR3 region has 13 residues. CDR3 coding DNA: TGCGCCAGCAGCCGGGATTCCTTCTACGAGCAGTACTTC. It is translated as CASSRDSFYEQYF.

V gene TRBV11-2 combines with J gene TRBJ1-2; no definite D call. The CDR3 covers 16 residues. Trimming removed 5 bases from V and 3 bases from J, with 19 bases in between. Germline values: CDR1 SGHAT, CDR2 FQNNGV. The CDR3 region is CASSPLRRLVHYGYTF. Written as DNA, the CDR3 is TGTGCCAGCAGCCCCTTGCGGAGGCTTGTCCACTATGGCTACACCTTC.

The table lists this clone with a few counts. The chain combines TRBV11-2 with TRBJ2-7; D perhaps matches TRBD2 (7 bases). V lost 4 bases and J lost 4, with 23 bases in between. The CDR3 is made up of 17 amino acids. CDR1 SGHAT and CDR2 FQNNGV come from the germline V gene. DNA of the CDR3: TGTGCCAGCAGCTCCCTACTTAGCGGTGGGAGGGGGTACGAGCAGTACTTC. Translating gives CASSSLLSGGRGYEQYF.

V is TRBV7-8 and J is TRBJ1-5; D remains unclear. From germline, CDR1 is SGHVS and CDR2 FQNEAQ. The CDR3 has 15 amino acids. V was clipped by 5 bases and J by 0 bases, with 11 bases between them. The CDR3 sequence is CASSPRGNSNQPQHF. CDR3 DNA: TGTGCCAGCAGCCCACGGGGTAATAGCAATCAGCCCCAGCATTTT.

This chain uses TRBV2 with TRBJ2-1; TRBD2 agrees at 13 bases. From germline, CDR1 is SNHLY and CDR2 FYNNEI. This CDR3 is 18 amino acids long. The V segment lost 7 bases and the J segment 5 bases; nucleotides outside the gene matches: 14. In DNA, the CDR3 is TGTGCCAGCAAGAGGACTAGCGGGAGTATAGTTAGGGACAATGAGCAGTTCTTC. Its protein is CASKRTSGSIVRDNEQFF.

The sample holds a few counts of this clone. The genes are TRBV5-1 and TRBJ1-1; D may be TRBD1 (5 bases). This CDR3 spans 15 amino acids. Looked up from germline, CDR1 is SGHRS and CDR2 is YFSETQ. V dropped 4 bases and J dropped 0 bases, with 13 bases sitting between them. The CDR3 loop reads CASSPGLVLNTEAFF. CDR3 coding DNA: TGCGCCAGCAGCCCGGGACTGGTGCTGAACACTGAAGCTTTCTTT.